This T cell receptor (beta chain) is from a study of blood T cell repertoires in COVID-19. Study overall: Sources were T cells, B-cell-depleted T cells, or PBMCs; the material itself was cDNA or gDNA.

TCRdb keeps only in-frame clones here, not all; method: immunoSEQ multiplex PCR. The sample lists 300,000 to 350,000 clones; roughly 86% were seen once. The CDR3 totals 15 residues. Germline V lookup: CDR1 SGHVS, CDR2 FQNEAQ. V gave up 2 bases and J gave up 1 base; unmatched junction bases: 5. Sample: PBMCs or T cells enriched from blood (not recorded which). The sequence derives from a woman in her late teens or twenties who had recovered from COVID-19. V is TRBV7-8 and J is TRBJ2-7; TRBD1 matches 7 bases. The CDR3 is CASSLIGTVSYEQYF. DNA for the CDR3: TGTGCCAGCAGCTTAATCGGGACAGTTTCCTACGAGCAGTACTTC. The full variable domain, completed using reference TRBV7-8 and TRBJ2-7, is GAGVSQSPRYKVAKRGQDVALRCDPISGHVSLFWYQQALGQGPEFLTYFQNEAQLDKSGLPSDRFFAERPEGSVSTLKIQRTQQEDSAVYLCASSLIGTVSYEQYFGPGTRLTVT.